The clone carrying this T cell receptor (beta chain) was recorded once. These data originate in a study of blood T cell repertoires in COVID-19. As originally analysed: Counts of nucleated cells, estimated from reference gene primer amplification, were obtained. TCRdb's table, derived via immunoSEQ multiplex PCR, lists solely in-frame clones and lacks some. V, J and clone size reflect that table, while D and trimming were determined from the DNA. The sample holds about 300,000 clones, around 89% seen once. This CDR3 is built from 14 residues. Germline V gene lookup returns CDR1 SGHNT and CDR2 YYREEE (reference sequence). Unmatched junction bases numbered 4, after V lost 0 bases and J lost 7 bases.

Sequenced material: peripheral blood. This clonotype was sampled from a woman aged 25 to 39 who had recovered from COVID-19. The V and J genes are TRBV5-4 and TRBJ2-7, with TRBD1 matching over 10 bases. CDR3 DNA sequence: TGTGCCAGCAGCTTGGCGGGACAGGGGTCTGAGCAGTACTTC. Its protein product is CASSLAGQGSEQYF.